What follows are 19 T cell receptor beta chains derived from one specimen sequenced in a study of immune evolution from preneoplasia to lung adenocarcinoma. Assay: immunoSEQ multiplex PCR; the TCRdb copy retains only in-frame clones and omits some. The sample has approximately 2,500 clones, around 80% seen once. Sequenced material: FFPE invasive lung adenocarcinoma tissue. These receptors were taken from a person aged 60 to 85 with invasive lung adenocarcinoma.

The chain recombines TRBV5-8 with TRBJ2-3; the D is unclear. The germline gives CDR1 SGHTS, CDR2 YDEGEE. The ends were cut back, 0 bases at V and 4 bases at J, with 12 bases in the middle. This CDR3 comprises 15 residues. CDR3: CASSLAPRPADTQYF. CDR3 in DNA: TGTGCCAGCAGCTTGGCCCCTCGTCCCGCAGATACGCAGTATTTT.

J is TRBJ1-6 and V is TRBV5-6; D is unresolved. Deletions cut 5 bases from V and 13 bases from J, with 13 bases between. The CDR3 is 12 amino acids. Germline V gene data show CDR1 as SGHDT and CDR2 as YYEEEE. CDR3 nucleotide sequence: TGTGCCAGCAGTCGACGGGCCCTGCCCCTCCACTTT. Translating it yields CASSRRALPLHF.

The V and J genes are TRBV19 and TRBJ2-2; D call uncertain. CDR3 length: 13 amino acids. Trimming pared 6 bases from V and 0 bases from J, leaving 5 bases between. Germline values: CDR1 LNHDA, CDR2 SQIVND (reference sequence). The CDR3: CASSHPNTGELFF. CDR3 bases: TGTGCCAGTAGCCACCCGAACACCGGGGAGCTGTTTTTT.

The chain has TRBV29-1 and TRBJ2-1, with 10 bases that match TRBD2. V shed 6 bases and J 9 bases; nucleotides not matched to a gene: 14. The CDR3 spans 15 residues. The germline V gene has CDR1 SQVTM and CDR2 ANQGSEA. The CDR3 sequence: CSVALAGGGWGEQFF. The CDR3 DNA sequence: TGCAGCGTCGCCTTAGCGGGAGGAGGATGGGGTGAGCAGTTCTTC.

The CDR3 nucleotides are TGCGCCAGCAGCTTGGCAGCGGGAGTCACCGGGGAGCTGTTTTTT. Amino acid sequence: CASSLAAGVTGELFF. The chain uses TRBV5-1 and TRBJ2-2; 8 positions match TRBD2. In germline, CDR1 is SGHRS, CDR2 YFSETQ. The length of the CDR3 is 15 residues. V dropped 0 bases and J dropped 4; count of bases not matched to a gene: 2.

The V call is TRBV5-1, the J call TRBJ2-5; TRBD1 is a possible D gene (5 bases). This CDR3 is 17 amino acids long. Looked up from germline, CDR1 is SGHRS and CDR2 is YFSETQ. Trimming left V 0 bases short and J 5 bases short, with 20 bases between. CDR3 in amino acids: CASSLGQGPILGETQYF. CDR3 nucleotide sequence: TGCGCCAGCAGCTTGGGTCAGGGTCCCATCCTGGGGGAGACCCAGTACTTC.

The V gene is TRBV28, the J gene TRBJ2-2, with TRBD1 matching over 10 bases. The germline gives CDR1 MDHEN, CDR2 SYDVKM. This CDR3 comprises 16 residues. V trimming: 5 bases; J trimming: 3 bases; junction bases outside the gene matches: 6. The DNA for the CDR3 is TGTGCCAGCAGTGACCGGGACAGGGGATACACCGGGGAGCTGTTTTTT. It codes for CASSDRDRGYTGELFF.

This clone was detected only once. The rearrangement joins TRBV11-2 to TRBJ1-1, with D perhaps TRBD1 (6 bases). The CDR3 contains 14 residues. V lost 3 bases and J lost 4, with 12 bases in between. Germline values: CDR1 SGHAT, CDR2 FQNNGV. CDR3 bases: TGTGCCAGCAGCTTTTGGGGGGCCGGCACTGAAGCTTTCTTT. It yields the protein CASSFWGAGTEAFF.

The J gene is TRBJ2-1, the V gene TRBV6-5; 7 bases map to TRBD2. Germline CDR1 and CDR2: MNHEY and SVGAGI. Trimming took 3 bases from V and 8 from J; bases not matched to a gene: 13. The CDR3 covers 16 residues. The CDR3 region is CASSYSVWEGLDEQFF. The CDR3 bases are TGTGCCAGCAGTTATAGTGTGTGGGAGGGCCTTGATGAGCAGTTCTTC.

The chain recombines TRBV7-2 with TRBJ1-1; 7 bases agree with TRBD1. Germline CDR1 SGHTA, CDR2 FQGNSA. CDR3 length: 15 amino acids. The V segment lost 6 bases and the J segment 4 bases; nucleotides outside the gene matches: 11. CDR3 sequence (DNA): TGTGCCAGCAGGAAAACAGGGGAGGGAGGCACTGAAGCTTTCTTT. Translation gives CASRKTGEGGTEAFF.

The chain is built from TRBV2 and TRBJ1-2; TRBD1 aligns across 10 bases. V shed 5 bases, J shed 7 bases, and the junction held 16 bases outside the gene matches. In germline, CDR1 is SNHLY, CDR2 FYNNEI. This CDR3 is 17 amino acids long. The CDR3 region is CASSSRRTGGDRVGYTF. CDR3 bases: TGTGCCAGCAGTTCGCGAAGGACAGGGGGGGACAGGGTTGGCTACACCTTC.

This chain connects TRBV29-1 to TRBJ2-1; D perhaps matches TRBD2 (5 bases). The CDR3 length is 14 residues. V was clipped by 3 bases and J by 4 bases, with 13 bases between them. Germline loops: CDR1 SQVTM, CDR2 ANQGSEA. CDR3 in amino acids: CSVELVAPYNEQFF. The DNA of the CDR3 is TGCAGCGTTGAGTTAGTAGCGCCATACAATGAGCAGTTCTTC.

The chain combines TRBV4-3 with TRBJ1-6; no definite D call. The CDR3 totals 12 residues. The germline CDR1 and CDR2 sequences are LGHNA and YSLEER. V lost 0 bases and J 10 bases, leaving 4 bases between the germline ends. CDR3 amino acids: CASSQDASPLHF. The CDR3 nucleotides read TGCGCCAGCAGCCAAGATGCCTCACCCCTCCACTTT.

The chain joins TRBV30 to TRBJ2-3; no definite D call. The CDR3 totals 15 residues. The germline V and J ends were trimmed by 5 bases and 2 bases, with 17 bases remaining between them. Per germline, CDR1 GTSNPN and CDR2 SVGIG (reference sequence). CDR3 in amino acids: CAWSSAKPFTDTQYF. The CDR3 bases are TGTGCCTGGTCCTCAGCCAAACCTTTCACAGATACGCAGTATTTT.

This clone has just a few counts. V is TRBV5-1 and J is TRBJ2-6; D is unresolved. The CDR3 runs to 15 residues. Germline CDR1 and CDR2: SGHRS and YFSETQ. Trimming took off 0 bases at V and 0 bases at J, with 4 bases between the two ends. CDR3 DNA sequence: TGCGCCAGCAGCTTGGATAACTCTGGGGCCAACGTCCTGACTTTC. Translation: CASSLDNSGANVLTF.

V is TRBV7-9 and J is TRBJ2-5, with 10 bases aligning to TRBD2. Germline trimming cut 6 bases from V and 5 bases from J; bases unmatched to any gene: 12. The CDR3 runs 16 residues. Germline V lookup: CDR1 SEHNR, CDR2 FQNEAQ (reference sequence). The CDR3 spells CASSPTSGGAGETQYF. In DNA form, the CDR3 reads TGTGCCAGCAGTCCCACCAGCGGGGGGGCCGGTGAGACCCAGTACTTC.

This clone was found a few times. This sequence joins TRBV27 and TRBJ2-1; 10 bases map to TRBD2. This CDR3 contains 12 residues. V lost 3 bases and J lost 16; bases outside the gene matches: 6. The germline V gene encodes CDR1 MNHEY and CDR2 SMNVEV (reference sequence). The CDR3 protein is CASSFLAGVYFF. The CDR3 DNA reads as TGTGCCAGCAGTTTCCTAGCGGGAGTATACTTCTTC.

The chain has TRBV4-1 and TRBJ2-5; D is unclear. The V gene's germline CDR1 is MGHRA and CDR2 YSYEKL. The CDR3 has 12 amino acids. V lost 0 bases and J 5 bases, leaving 4 bases between the germline ends. The CDR3 loop is CASSQDEETQYF. CDR3 DNA sequence: TGCGCCAGCAGCCAAGATGAGGAGACCCAGTACTTC.

This clone appeared a single time. The J gene is TRBJ2-7, the V gene TRBV15; D is perhaps TRBD1 (5 bases). Trimming cost V 3 bases and J 2 bases, with 14 bases left between them. This CDR3 has 15 amino acids. Germline V gene sequence: CDR1 LNHNV, CDR2 YYDKDF (reference sequence). As DNA, the CDR3 is TGTGCCACCAGCAGGGCGACAGAGAGGACCTACGAGCAGTACTTC. Amino acids: CATSRATERTYEQYF.